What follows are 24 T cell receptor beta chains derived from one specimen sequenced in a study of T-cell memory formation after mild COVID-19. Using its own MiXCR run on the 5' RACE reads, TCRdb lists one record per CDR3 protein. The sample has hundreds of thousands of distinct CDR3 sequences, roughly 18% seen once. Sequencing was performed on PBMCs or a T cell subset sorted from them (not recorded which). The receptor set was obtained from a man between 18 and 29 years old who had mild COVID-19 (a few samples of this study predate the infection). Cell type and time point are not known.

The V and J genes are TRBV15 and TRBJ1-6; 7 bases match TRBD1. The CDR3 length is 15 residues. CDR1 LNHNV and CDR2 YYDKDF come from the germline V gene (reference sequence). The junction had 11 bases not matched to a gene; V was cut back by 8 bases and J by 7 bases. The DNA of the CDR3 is TGTGCCACCTCCAGGGGGGACAATCGCAATTCACCCCTCCACTTT. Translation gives CATSRGDNRNSPLHF.

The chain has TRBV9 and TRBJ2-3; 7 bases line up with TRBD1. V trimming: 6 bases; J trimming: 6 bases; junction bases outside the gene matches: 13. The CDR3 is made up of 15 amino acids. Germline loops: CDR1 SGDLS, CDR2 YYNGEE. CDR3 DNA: TGTGCCAGCAAAGAAGGGGACAGTGACCTGGATACGCAGTATTTT. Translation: CASKEGDSDLDTQYF.

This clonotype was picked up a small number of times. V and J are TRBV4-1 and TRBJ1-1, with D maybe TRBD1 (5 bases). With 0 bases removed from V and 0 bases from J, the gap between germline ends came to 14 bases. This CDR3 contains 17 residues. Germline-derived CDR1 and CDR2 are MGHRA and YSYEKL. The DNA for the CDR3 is TGCGCCAGCAGCCAAGACCCCGATATAGGGGTGAACACTGAAGCTTTCTTT. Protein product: CASSQDPDIGVNTEAFF.

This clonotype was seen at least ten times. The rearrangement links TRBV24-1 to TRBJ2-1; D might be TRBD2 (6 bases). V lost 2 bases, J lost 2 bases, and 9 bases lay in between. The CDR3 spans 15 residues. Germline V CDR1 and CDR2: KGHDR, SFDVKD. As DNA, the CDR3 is TGTGCCACCAGTGATTCGACTAGGGCCTACAATGAGCAGTTCTTC. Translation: CATSDSTRAYNEQFF.

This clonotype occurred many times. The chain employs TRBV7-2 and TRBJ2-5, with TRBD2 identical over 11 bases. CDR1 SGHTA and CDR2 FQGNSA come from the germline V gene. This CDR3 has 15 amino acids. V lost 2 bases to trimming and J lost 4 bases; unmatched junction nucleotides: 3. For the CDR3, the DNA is TGTGCCAGCAGCTTATGGCTAGCGGGGGGAGAGACCCAGTACTTC. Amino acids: CASSLWLAGGETQYF.

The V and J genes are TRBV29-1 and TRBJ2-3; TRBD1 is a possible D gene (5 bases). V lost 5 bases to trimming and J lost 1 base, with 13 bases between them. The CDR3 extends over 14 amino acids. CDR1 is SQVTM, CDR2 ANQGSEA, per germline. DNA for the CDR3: TGCAGCGTTACGGTAGACAGCCGCACAGATACGCAGTATTTT. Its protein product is CSVTVDSRTDTQYF.

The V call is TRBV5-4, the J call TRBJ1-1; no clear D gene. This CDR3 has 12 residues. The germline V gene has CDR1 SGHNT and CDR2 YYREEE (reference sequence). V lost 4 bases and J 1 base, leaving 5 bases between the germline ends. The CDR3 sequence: CASSVGNTEAFF. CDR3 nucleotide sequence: TGTGCCAGCAGCGTGGGGAACACTGAAGCTTTCTTT. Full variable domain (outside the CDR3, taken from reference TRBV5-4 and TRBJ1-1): ETGVTQSPTHLIKTRGQQVTLRCSSQSGHNTVSWYQQALGQGPQFIFQYYREEENGRGNFPPRFSGLQFPNYSSELNVNALELDDSALYLCASSVGNTEAFFGQGTRLTVV.

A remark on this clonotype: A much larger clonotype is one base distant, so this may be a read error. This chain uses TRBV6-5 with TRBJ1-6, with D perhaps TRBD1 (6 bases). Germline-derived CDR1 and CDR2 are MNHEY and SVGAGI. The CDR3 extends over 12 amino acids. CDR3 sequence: CDTWDNNSPLHF. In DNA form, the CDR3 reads TGTGACACATGGGACAATAATTCACCCCTCCACTTT.

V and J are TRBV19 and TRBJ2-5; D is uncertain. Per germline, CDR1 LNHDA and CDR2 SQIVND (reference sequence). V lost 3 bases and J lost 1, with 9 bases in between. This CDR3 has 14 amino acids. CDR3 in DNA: TGTGCCAGTAGTATGTCCCGGTCCCAAGAGACCCAGTACTTC. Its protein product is CASSMSRSQETQYF. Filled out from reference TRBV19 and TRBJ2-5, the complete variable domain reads DGGITQSPKYLFRKEGQNVTLSCEQNLNHDAMYWYRQDPGQGLRLIYYSQIVNDFQKGDIAEGYSVSREKKESFPLTVTSAQKNPTAFYLCASSMSRSQETQYFGPGTRLLVL.

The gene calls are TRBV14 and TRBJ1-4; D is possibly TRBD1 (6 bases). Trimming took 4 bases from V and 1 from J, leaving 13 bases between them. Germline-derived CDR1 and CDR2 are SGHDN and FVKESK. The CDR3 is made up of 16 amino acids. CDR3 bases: TGTGCCAGCAGCCGCACAGGAGGGGGAACTAATGAAAAACTGTTTTTT. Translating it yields CASSRTGGGTNEKLFF.

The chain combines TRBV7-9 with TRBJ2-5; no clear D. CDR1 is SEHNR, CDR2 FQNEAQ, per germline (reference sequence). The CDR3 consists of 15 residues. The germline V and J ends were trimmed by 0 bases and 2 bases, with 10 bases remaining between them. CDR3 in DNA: TGTGCCAGCAGCTTAGCGCTGGGCAGACAAGAGACCCAGTACTTC. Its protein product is CASSLALGRQETQYF.

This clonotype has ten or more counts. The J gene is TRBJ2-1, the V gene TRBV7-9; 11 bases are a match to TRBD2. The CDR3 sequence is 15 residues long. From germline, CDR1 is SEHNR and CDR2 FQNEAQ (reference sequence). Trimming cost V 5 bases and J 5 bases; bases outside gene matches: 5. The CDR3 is CASSPWTSGHNEQFF. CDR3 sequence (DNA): TGTGCCAGCAGCCCCTGGACTAGCGGGCACAATGAGCAGTTCTTC. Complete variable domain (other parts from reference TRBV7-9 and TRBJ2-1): DTGVSQNPRHKITKRGQNVTFRCDPISEHNRLYWYRQTLGQGPEFLTYFQNEAQLEKSRLLSDRFSAERPKGSFSTLEIQRTEQGDSAMYLCASSPWTSGHNEQFFGPGTRLTVL.

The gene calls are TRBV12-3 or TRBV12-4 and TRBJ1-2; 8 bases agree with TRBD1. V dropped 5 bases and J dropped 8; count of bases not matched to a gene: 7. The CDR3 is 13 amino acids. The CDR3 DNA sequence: TGTGCCAGCAGTCGGACAGGGTCTAGGGGCTACACCTTC. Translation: CASSRTGSRGYTF.

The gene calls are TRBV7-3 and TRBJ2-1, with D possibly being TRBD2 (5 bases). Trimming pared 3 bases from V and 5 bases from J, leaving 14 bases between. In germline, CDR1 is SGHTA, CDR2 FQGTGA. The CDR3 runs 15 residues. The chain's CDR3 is CASSFGLWTDNEQFF. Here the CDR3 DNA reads TGTGCCAGCAGCTTCGGACTGTGGACGGACAATGAGCAGTTCTTC.

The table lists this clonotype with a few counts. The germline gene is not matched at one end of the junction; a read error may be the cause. The CDR3 nucleotides read TGCGCCAGCAGCGCGGGACCCCGTTATGGAAACACCACATATTTT. Its translation: CASSAGPRYGNTTYF. V is TRBV5-1 and J is TRBJ1-3; tentative D call: TRBD1 (5 bases). This CDR3 has 15 amino acids. Germline V gene data show CDR1 as SGHRS and CDR2 as YFSETQ.

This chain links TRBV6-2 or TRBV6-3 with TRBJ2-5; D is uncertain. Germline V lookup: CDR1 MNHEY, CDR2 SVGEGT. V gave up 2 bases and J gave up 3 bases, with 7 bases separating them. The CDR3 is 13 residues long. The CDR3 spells CASSYIGEETQYF. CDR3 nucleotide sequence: TGTGCCAGCAGTTACATTGGGGAAGAGACCCAGTACTTC.

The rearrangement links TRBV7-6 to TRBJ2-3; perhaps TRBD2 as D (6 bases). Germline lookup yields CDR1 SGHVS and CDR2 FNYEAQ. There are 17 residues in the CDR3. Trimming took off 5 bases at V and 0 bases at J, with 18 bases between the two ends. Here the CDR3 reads CASSPLPGGLSTDTQYF. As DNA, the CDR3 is TGTGCCAGCAGCCCCCTTCCCGGGGGACTTAGCACAGATACGCAGTATTTT.

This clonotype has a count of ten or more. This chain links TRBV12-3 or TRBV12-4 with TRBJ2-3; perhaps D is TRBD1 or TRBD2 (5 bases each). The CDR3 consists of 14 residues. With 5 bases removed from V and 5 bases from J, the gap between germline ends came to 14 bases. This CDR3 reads CASSPPGRGDTQYF. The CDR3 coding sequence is TGTGCCAGCAGTCCCCCGGGACGGGGAGATACGCAGTATTTT.

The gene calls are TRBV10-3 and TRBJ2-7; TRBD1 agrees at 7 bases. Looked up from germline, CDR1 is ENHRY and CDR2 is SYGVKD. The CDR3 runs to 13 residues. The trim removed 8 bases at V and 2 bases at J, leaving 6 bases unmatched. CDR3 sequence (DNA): TGTGCCATCCAAAGGCAGGGGGCCTACGAGCAGTACTTC. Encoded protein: CAIQRQGAYEQYF.

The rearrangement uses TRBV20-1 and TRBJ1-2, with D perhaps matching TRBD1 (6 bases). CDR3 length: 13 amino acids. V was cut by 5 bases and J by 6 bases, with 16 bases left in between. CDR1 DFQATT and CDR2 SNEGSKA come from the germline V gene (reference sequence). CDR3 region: CSAGLWTVDGYTF. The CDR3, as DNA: TGCAGTGCTGGACTATGGACAGTGGATGGCTACACCTTC.

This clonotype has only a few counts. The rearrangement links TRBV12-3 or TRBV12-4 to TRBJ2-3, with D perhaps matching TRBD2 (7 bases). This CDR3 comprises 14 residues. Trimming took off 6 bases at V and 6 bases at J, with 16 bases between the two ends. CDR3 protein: CASSGLGGRDTQYF. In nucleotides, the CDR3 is TGTGCCAGCAGCGGACTAGGGGGGAGGGATACGCAGTATTTT.

The DNA of the CDR3 is TGCAGTGCTAGGGACAGATTCACCGGGGAGCTGTTTTTT. Protein: CSARDRFTGELFF. The V and J genes are TRBV20-1 and TRBJ2-2; TRBD1 is a possible D gene (6 bases). Germline lookup yields CDR1 DFQATT and CDR2 SNEGSKA (reference sequence). Trimming shortened V by 3 bases and J by 4 bases, and 9 bases separated the two germline ends. CDR3 length: 13 residues.

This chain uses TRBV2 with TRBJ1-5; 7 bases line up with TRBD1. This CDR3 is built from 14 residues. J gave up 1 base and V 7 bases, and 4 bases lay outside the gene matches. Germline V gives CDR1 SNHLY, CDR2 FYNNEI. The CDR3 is CASNIRGSNQPQHF. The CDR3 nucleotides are TGTGCCAGCAACATCAGGGGGAGCAATCAGCCCCAGCATTTT.

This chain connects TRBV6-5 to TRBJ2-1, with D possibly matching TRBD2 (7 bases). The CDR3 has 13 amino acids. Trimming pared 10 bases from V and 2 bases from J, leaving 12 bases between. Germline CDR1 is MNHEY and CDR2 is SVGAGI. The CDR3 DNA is TGTGCCATAGGGGGGGCCCCCTACAATGAGCAGTTCTTC. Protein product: CAIGGAPYNEQFF.